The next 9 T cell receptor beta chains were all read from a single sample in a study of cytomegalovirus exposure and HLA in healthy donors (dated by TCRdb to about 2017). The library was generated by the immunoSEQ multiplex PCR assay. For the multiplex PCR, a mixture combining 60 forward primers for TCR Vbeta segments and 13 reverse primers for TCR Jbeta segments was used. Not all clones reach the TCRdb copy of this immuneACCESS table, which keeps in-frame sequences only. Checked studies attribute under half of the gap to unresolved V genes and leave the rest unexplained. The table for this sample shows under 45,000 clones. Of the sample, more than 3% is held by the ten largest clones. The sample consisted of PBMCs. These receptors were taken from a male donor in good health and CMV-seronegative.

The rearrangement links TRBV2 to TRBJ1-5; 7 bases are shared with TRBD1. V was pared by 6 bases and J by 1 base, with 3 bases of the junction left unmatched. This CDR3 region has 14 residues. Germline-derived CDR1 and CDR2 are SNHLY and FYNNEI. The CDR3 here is CASRTGQSNQPQHF. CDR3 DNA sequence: TGTGCCAGCAGGACAGGGCAAAGCAATCAGCCCCAGCATTTT.

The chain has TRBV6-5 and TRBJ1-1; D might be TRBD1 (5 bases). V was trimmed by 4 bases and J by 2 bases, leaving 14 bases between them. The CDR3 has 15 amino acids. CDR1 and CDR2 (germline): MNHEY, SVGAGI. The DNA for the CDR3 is TGTGCCAGCAGTTCCCCCGGTAGGGGAAACACTGAAGCTTTCTTT. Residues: CASSSPGRGNTEAFF.

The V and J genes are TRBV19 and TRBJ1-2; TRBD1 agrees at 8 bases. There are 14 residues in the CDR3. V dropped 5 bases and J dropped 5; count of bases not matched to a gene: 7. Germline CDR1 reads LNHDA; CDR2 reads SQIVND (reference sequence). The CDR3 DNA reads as TGTGCCAGTAGTGTCGGGGGACAGGCTTATGGCTACACCTTC. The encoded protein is CASSVGGQAYGYTF.

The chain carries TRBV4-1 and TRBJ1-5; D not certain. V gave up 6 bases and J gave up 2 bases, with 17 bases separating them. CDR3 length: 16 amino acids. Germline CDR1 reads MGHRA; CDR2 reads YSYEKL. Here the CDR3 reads CASRGLQGSGNQPQHF. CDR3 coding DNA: TGCGCCAGCAGGGGCCTTCAAGGCTCGGGCAATCAGCCCCAGCATTTT.

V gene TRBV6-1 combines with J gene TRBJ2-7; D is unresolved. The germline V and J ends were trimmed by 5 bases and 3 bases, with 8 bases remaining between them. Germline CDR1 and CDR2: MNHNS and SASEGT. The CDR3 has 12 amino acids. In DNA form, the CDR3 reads TGTGCCAGCAGTCCCCACAGCTACGAGCAGTACTTC. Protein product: CASSPHSYEQYF.

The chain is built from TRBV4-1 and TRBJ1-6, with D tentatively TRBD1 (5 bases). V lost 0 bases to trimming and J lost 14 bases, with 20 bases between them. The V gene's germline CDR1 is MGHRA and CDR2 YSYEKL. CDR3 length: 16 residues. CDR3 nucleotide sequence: TGCGCCAGCAGCCAAGAGTTCACCCCCAGGGCGGTCTCCCTCCACTTT. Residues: CASSQEFTPRAVSLHF.

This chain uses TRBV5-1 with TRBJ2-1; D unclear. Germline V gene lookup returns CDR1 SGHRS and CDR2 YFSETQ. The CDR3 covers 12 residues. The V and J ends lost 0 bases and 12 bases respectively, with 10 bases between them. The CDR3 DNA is TGCGCCAGCAGCTTGGCCGGTACGTGGCAGTTCTTC. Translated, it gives CASSLAGTWQFF.

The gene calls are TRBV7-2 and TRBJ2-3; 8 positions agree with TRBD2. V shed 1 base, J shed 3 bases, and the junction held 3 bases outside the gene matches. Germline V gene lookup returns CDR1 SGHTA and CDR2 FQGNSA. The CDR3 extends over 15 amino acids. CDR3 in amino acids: CASSLDGGGTDTQYF. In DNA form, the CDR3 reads TGTGCCAGCAGCTTAGATGGCGGGGGGACAGATACGCAGTATTTT.

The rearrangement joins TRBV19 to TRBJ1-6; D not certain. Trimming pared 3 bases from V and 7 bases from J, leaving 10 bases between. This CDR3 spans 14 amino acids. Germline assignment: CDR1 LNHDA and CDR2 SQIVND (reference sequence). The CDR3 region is CASSMERPNSPLHF. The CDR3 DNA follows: TGTGCCAGTAGTATGGAGAGGCCCAATTCACCCCTCCACTTT.